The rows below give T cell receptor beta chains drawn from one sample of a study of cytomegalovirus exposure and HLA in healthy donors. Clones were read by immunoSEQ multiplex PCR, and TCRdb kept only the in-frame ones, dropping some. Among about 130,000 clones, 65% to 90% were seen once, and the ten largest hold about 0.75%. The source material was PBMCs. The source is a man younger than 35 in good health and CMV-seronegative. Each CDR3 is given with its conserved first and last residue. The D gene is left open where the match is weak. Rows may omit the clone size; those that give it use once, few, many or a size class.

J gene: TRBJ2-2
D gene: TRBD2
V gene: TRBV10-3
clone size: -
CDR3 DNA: TGTGCCATCAGTGAATACGTACTAGCGGGGGTCCAGAACACCGGGGAGCTGTTTTTT
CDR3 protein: CAISEYVLAGVQNTGELFF

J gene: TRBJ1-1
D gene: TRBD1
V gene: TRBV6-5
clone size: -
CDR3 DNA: TGTGCCAGCAGTCCCCGCGGGACAGCGAACACTGAAGCTTTCTTT
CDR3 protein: CASSPRGTANTEAFF

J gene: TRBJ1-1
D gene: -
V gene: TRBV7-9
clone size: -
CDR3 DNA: TGTGCCAGCAGCATGTTTGAACAGGTTAGGGGAACTGAAGCTTTCTTT
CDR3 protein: CASSMFEQVRGTEAFF

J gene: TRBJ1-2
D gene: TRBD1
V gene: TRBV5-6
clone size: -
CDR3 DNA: TGTGCCAGCAGCTTGGGACAGGGAGTATCCTATGGCTACACCTTC
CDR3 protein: CASSLGQGVSYGYTF

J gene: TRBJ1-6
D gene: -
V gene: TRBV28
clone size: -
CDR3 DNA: TGTGCCAGCAGTACAGAGATCTTTAATTCACCCCTCCACTTT
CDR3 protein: CASSTEIFNSPLHF

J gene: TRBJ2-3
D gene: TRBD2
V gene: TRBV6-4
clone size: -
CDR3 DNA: TGTGCCAGCAGTGGGACTAGCGGGACAGATACGCAGTATTTT
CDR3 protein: CASSGTSGTDTQYF

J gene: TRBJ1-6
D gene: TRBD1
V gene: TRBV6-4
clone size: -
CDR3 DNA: TGTGCCAGCAGTGACGGGACAGGGGAAAATTCACCCCTCCACTTT
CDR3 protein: CASSDGTGENSPLHF

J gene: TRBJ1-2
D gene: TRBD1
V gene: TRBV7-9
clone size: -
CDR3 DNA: TGTGCCAGCAGCGCTGGACAGGGACAGCGCTATGGCTACACCTTC
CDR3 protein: CASSAGQGQRYGYTF

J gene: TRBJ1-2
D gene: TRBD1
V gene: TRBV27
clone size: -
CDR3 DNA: TGTGCCAGCAGTTTACTAGGACAGGGTTATTTCCATGGCTACACCTTC
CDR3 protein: CASSLLGQGYFHGYTF

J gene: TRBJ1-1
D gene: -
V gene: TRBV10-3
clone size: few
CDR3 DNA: TGTGCCATCAGTGAGTCGACGGGGGGCACTGAAGCTTTCTTT
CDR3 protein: CAISESTGGTEAFF

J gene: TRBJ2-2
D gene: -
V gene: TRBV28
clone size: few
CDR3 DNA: TGTGCCAGCAGAATCGGGCAGGGGCCCGGGGAGCTGTTTTTT
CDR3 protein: CASRIGQGPGELFF

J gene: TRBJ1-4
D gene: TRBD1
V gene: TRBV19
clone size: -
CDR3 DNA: TGTGCCAGTGCCGGGACAGGGGCGGAAAAACTGTTTTTT
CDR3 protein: CASAGTGAEKLFF

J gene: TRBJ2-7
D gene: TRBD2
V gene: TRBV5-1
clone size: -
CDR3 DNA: TGCGCCAGCAGCCGACTAGCGGGGGACTACGAGCAGTACTTC
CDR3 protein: CASSRLAGDYEQYF

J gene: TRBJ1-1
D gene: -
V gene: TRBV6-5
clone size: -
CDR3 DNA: TGTGCCAGCAGTTACACATTGACAGAGAACACTGAAGCTTTCTTT
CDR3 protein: CASSYTLTENTEAFF

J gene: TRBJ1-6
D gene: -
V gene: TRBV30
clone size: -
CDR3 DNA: TGTGCCTGGAGTGGCACAGGGTTTGGGAATTCACCCCTCCACTTT
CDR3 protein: CAWSGTGFGNSPLHF

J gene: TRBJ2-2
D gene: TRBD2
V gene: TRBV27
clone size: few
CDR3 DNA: TGTGCCAGCAGTTTTGATGCGGGGGGGCCTTTGGCCGGGGAGCTGTTTTTT
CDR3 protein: CASSFDAGGPLAGELFF

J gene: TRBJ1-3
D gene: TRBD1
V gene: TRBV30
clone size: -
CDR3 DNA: TGTGCCTGGTCAACCAGGGGGCTTGGAAACACCATATATTTT
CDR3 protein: CAWSTRGLGNTIYF

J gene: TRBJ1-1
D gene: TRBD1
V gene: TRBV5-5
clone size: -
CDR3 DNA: TGTGCCAGCAGGAAGCAGGGGGAGAGGTCTGAAGCTTTCTTT
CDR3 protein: CASRKQGERSEAFF

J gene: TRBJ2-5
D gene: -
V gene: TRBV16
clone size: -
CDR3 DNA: TGTGCCAGCAGTCTTAAGAGGTCGGAGACCCAGTACTTC
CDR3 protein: CASSLKRSETQYF

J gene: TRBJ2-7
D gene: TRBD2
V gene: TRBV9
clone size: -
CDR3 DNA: TGTGCCAGCAGCGGGGGGGGCTACGAGCAGTACTTC
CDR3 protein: CASSGGGYEQYF

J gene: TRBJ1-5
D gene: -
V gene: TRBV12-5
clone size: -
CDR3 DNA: TGTGCTAGTGGTTCGCTCCTCGGTTATAGCAATCAGCCCCAGCATTTT
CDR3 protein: CASGSLLGYSNQPQHF

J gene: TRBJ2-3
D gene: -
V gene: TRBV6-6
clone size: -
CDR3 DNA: TGTGCCAGCAGCGCTACCGGGGGATCGCAGTATTTT
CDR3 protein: CASSATGGSQYF

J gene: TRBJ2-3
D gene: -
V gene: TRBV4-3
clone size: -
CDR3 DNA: TGCGCCAGCAGCCAGAGGCTTACAATGGAGATAAGCACAGATACGCAGTATTTT
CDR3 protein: CASSQRLTMEISTDTQYF

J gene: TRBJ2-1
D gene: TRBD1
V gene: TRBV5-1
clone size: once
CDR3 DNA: TGCGCCAGCAGCTCGAGGGACAGGGGCCCCTACAATGAGCAGTTCTTC
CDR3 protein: CASSSRDRGPYNEQFF

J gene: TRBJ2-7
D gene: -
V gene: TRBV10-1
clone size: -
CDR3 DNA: TGCGCCAGCAGTGAGGGGGCACGGCGCGAGCAGTACTTC
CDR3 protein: CASSEGARREQYF

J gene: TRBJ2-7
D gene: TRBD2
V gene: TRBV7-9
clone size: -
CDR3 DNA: TGTGCCAGCAGCTTAGAAGTCCTAGCGGGGGACCCCAGGTACGAGCAGTACTTC
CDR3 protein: CASSLEVLAGDPRYEQYF

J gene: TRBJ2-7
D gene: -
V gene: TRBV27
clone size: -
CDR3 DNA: TGTGCCAGCAGTCCAAACCGGGACAACTTCAACGAGCAGTACTTC
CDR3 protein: CASSPNRDNFNEQYF

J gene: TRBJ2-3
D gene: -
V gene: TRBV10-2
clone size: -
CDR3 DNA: TGCGCCAGCACCACATCGAGCACAGATACGCAGTATTTT
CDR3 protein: CASTTSSTDTQYF

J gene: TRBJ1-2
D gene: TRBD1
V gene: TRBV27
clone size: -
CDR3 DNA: TGTGCCAGCAGGGACAGGATCGATGGCTACACCTTC
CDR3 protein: CASRDRIDGYTF

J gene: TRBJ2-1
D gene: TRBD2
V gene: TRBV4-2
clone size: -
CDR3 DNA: TGTGCCAGCACGGCGACTAGCCGGGGCGTAAATGAGCAGTTCTTC
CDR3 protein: CASTATSRGVNEQFF

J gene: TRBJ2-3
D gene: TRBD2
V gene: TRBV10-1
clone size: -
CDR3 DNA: TGCGCCAGCAGTGAGTCCTATAGCGGGGGCGTGACAGATACGCAGTATTTT
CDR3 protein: CASSESYSGGVTDTQYF

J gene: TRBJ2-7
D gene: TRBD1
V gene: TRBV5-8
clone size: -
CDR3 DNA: TGTGCCAGCAGCATGGGACAGTTCTACGAGCAGTACTTC
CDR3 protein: CASSMGQFYEQYF